A selection of T cell receptor beta chains follows, all from one sample in a study of blood T cell repertoires in COVID-19. Libraries were prepared by immunoSEQ multiplex PCR; TCRdb keeps only in-frame clonotypes and omits some of them. Of a few hundred thousand clones detected, roughly 85% appear once; the ten largest clones hold roughly 3.2%. Sequenced material: peripheral blood. The receptors shown here come from a woman between 18 and 29 years old with acute or convalescent COVID-19. CDR3s include the opening cysteine and the closing phenylalanine or tryptophan. The D gene is left open where the match is weak. Clone size is stated in some rows and not others, as once, few, many or a class when expanded.

J	size	D	V	length	CDR3	DNA
TRBJ2-3	NA	NA	TRBV7-9	16	CASSSPGLPSTDTQYF	TGTGCCAGCAGCTCTCCGGGACTCCCTAGCACAGATACGCAGTATTTT
TRBJ1-2	once	TRBD1	TRBV7-9	19	CASSQGFETGGASKYGYTF	TGTGCCAGCAGCCAGGGGTTTGAGACAGGGGGCGCAAGCAAGTATGGCTACACCTTC
TRBJ2-3	NA	NA	TRBV9	14	CASSPQKPTDTQYF	TGTGCCAGCAGCCCCCAGAAACCCACAGATACGCAGTATTTT
TRBJ2-1	NA	NA	TRBV10-3	12	CAINSGSNEQFF	TGTGCCATCAACTCGGGAAGCAATGAGCAGTTCTTC
TRBJ2-3	NA	TRBD1	TRBV25-1	15	CASSWGTVNTDTQYF	TGTGCCAGCAGTTGGGGGACAGTGAACACAGATACGCAGTATTTT
TRBJ2-3	once	TRBD2	TRBV5-4	16	CASSSGTSGPTDTQYF	TGTGCCAGCAGCTCCGGGACTAGCGGGCCGACAGATACGCAGTATTTT
TRBJ1-2	NA	TRBD1	TRBV27	16	CASSSRDRVRPYGYTF	TGTGCCAGCAGTTCCCGGGACAGGGTCCGCCCCTATGGCTACACCTTC
TRBJ2-2	NA	NA	TRBV18	16	CASSPPTGGNTGELFF	TGTGCCAGCTCCCCTCCAACGGGGGGCAACACCGGGGAGCTGTTTTTT
TRBJ2-7	NA	TRBD2	TRBV28	14	CASSQTSGSYEQYF	TGTGCCAGCAGTCAAACTAGCGGGAGTTACGAGCAGTACTTC
TRBJ1-1	NA	NA	TRBV7-2	14	CASSLGSVNTEAFF	TGTGCCAGCAGCTTAGGGTCGGTGAACACTGAAGCTTTCTTT
TRBJ1-6	NA	TRBD1	TRBV13	14	CASERGQHNSPLHF	TGTGCCAGCGAACGGGGACAGCATAATTCACCCCTCCACTTT
TRBJ1-4	NA	NA	TRBV5-6	13	CASSSGTLGKLFF	TGTGCCAGCAGCTCCGGGACACTCGGAAAACTGTTTTTT
TRBJ2-3	NA	NA	TRBV7-2	12	CASSLVRDTQYF	TGTGCCAGCAGCTTAGTTCGAGATACGCAGTATTTT